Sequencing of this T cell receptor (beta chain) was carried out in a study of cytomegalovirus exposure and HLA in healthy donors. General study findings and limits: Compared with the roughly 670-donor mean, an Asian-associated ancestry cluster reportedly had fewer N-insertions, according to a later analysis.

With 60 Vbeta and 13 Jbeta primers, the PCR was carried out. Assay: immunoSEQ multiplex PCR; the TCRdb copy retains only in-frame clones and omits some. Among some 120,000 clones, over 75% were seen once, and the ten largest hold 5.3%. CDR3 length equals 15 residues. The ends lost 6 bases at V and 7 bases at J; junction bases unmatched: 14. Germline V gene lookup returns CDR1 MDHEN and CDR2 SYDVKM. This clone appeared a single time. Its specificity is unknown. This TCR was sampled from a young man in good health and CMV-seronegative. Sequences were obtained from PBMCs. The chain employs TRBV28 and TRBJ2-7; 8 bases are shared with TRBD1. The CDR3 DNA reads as TGTGCCAGCAGGCTCGGGACAGGACCTGCTCTAGAGCAGTACTTC. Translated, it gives CASRLGTGPALEQYF.